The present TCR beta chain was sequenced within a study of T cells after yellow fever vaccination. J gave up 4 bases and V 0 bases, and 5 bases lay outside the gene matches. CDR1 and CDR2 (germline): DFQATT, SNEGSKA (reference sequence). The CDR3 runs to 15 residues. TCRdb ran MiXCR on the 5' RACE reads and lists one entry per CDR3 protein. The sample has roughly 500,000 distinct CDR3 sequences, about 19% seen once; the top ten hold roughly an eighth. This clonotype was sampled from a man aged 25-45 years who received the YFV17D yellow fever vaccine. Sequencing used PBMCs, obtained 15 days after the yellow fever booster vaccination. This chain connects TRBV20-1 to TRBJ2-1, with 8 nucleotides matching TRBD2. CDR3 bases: TGCAGTGCTAGAGAACCCGGGGGGGGGTACAATGAGCAGTTCTTC. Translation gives CSAREPGGGYNEQFF.